Detailed here is one TCR beta chain. In the authors' methods: The authors estimated nucleated cell counts from reference gene primer amplification. The protocol was immunoSEQ multiplex PCR, while the TCRdb copy is restricted to in-frame clones and leaves out a portion. V and J calls and clone size follow that table, whereas D and trimming were derived from the DNA. The sample consists of about 270,000 clones, roughly 90% of them appearing once. Each participant's cohort was designated according to participant-reported clinical history. The data are from a study of blood T cell repertoires in COVID-19. Study overall: The United States, Italy and Spain supplied acute and convalescent COVID-19 samples. From T cells, B-cell-depleted T cells, or PBMCs came the material, which was cDNA or gDNA.

Trimming left V 3 bases short and J 6 bases short, with 18 bases between. The length of the CDR3 is 16 residues. Germline-derived CDR1 and CDR2 are SGHDT and YYEEEE. The chain couples TRBV5-6 to TRBJ2-2; possible D gene TRBD1, 5 bases. The sample was PBMCs or T cells enriched from blood (not recorded which). This receptor was obtained from a woman in her forties with acute COVID-19. CDR3 protein: CASSSTWQGTAGELFF. The CDR3 DNA is TGTGCCAGCAGCTCCACCTGGCAGGGTACCGCCGGGGAGCTGTTTTTT. The full variable domain, rest sourced from reference TRBV5-6 and TRBJ2-2, is DAGVTQSPTHLIKTRGQQVTLRCSPKSGHDTVSWYQQALGQGPQFIFQYYEEEERQRGNFPDRFSGHQFPNYSSELNVNALLLGDSALYLCASSSTWQGTAGELFFGEGSRLTVL.